This T cell receptor beta chain is from a study of blood T cell repertoires in COVID-19. Study background: Sources were T cells, B-cell-depleted T cells, or PBMCs; the material itself was cDNA or gDNA.

Trimming removed 4 bases from V and 5 bases from J, with 14 bases in between. The CDR3 contains 15 residues. Germline lookup yields CDR1 KGHSH and CDR2 LQKENI. The method was immunoSEQ multiplex PCR; TCRdb's version includes in-frame clones alone and lacks a portion of them. This sample has roughly 120,000 clones, with approximately 84% found just once. This sequence joins TRBV18 and TRBJ2-2; possibly TRBD1 for D (6 bases). The sequencing sample was made of peripheral blood. The sequence was obtained from a man aged 50-60 years with acute or convalescent COVID-19. CDR3 loop: CASSLTGLWTGELFF. CDR3 nucleotides: TGTGCCAGCTCACTCACAGGGTTATGGACCGGGGAGCTGTTTTTT. Variable domain in full (rest from reference TRBV18 and TRBJ2-2): NAGVMQNPRHLVRRRGQEARLRCSPMKGHSHVYWYRQLPEEGLKFMVYLQKENIIDESGMPKERFSAEFPKEGPSILRIQQVVRGDSAAYFCASSLTGLWTGELFFGEGSRLTVL.